One and the same sample provided the 8 T cell receptor beta chains below, sequenced in a study of response to subunit inactivated influenza vaccine. TCRdb re-analysed the RT-PCR reads in MiXCR, keeping a single row per CDR3 protein. Of over 400,000 distinct CDR3 sequences in the sample, around 13% were seen once. The sample in question was PBMCs from blood, obtained about 6 weeks after vaccination. The source is a man in his forties or fifties who received an inactivated influenza vaccine.

This clonotype was seen ten or more times. The rearrangement joins TRBV12-3 or TRBV12-4 to TRBJ2-1; 16 positions agree with TRBD2. V lost 6 bases and J lost 2; bases outside the gene matches: 4. This CDR3 is built from 17 residues. DNA of the CDR3: TGTGCCAGCAGCCGGGGACTAGCGGGAGGGACCTACAATGAGCAGTTCTTC. Translated, it gives CASSRGLAGGTYNEQFF.

This clonotype has a count of ten or more. V usage is TRBV20-1 and J usage is TRBJ2-3; 13 bases line up with TRBD2. The CDR3 loop spans 15 amino acids. Germline lookup yields CDR1 DFQATT and CDR2 SNEGSKA (reference sequence). Trimming removed 4 bases from V and 3 bases from J; junction bases left unmatched: 4. This CDR3 is CSATMTSGGTDTQYF. Here the CDR3 DNA reads TGCAGTGCTACTATGACTAGCGGGGGGACAGATACGCAGTATTTT.

This clonotype was observed a few times. The J gene is TRBJ2-7, the V gene TRBV5-1, with 9 bases that match TRBD1. CDR3 size: 13 residues. The germline CDR1 and CDR2 sequences are SGHRS and YFSETQ. Unmatched junction bases numbered 5, after V lost 4 bases and J lost 6 bases. The CDR3 sequence: CASSLWTGAEQYF. The CDR3 DNA is TGCGCCAGCAGCCTTTGGACAGGGGCCGAGCAGTACTTC.

The V gene is TRBV6-1, the J gene TRBJ2-5; possibly TRBD1 or TRBD2 for D (5 bases each). V lost 8 bases to trimming and J lost 9 bases, with 19 bases between them. CDR3 length equals 13 residues. Germline loops: CDR1 MNHNS, CDR2 SASEGT. The CDR3 loop reads CASHGTDTEAQYF. In DNA form, the CDR3 reads TGTGCCAGCCATGGGACGGACACGGAAGCCCAGTACTTC.

This clonotype was seen at least ten times. This chain connects TRBV20-1 to TRBJ2-7; the match to TRBD2 covers 7 bases. CDR1 and CDR2 from the germline V gene are DFQATT and SNEGSKA (reference sequence). CDR3 size: 15 residues. The trim removed 0 bases at V and 3 bases at J, leaving 8 bases unmatched. The CDR3 DNA reads as TGCAGTGCTAGAGATGGAGCGGGGAACGTCTACGAGCAGTACTTC. It is translated as CSARDGAGNVYEQYF.

The chain couples TRBV4-3 to TRBJ2-7, with 14 bases identical to TRBD2. V was pared by 1 base and J by 4 bases, with 6 bases of the junction left unmatched. Germline V gene lookup returns CDR1 LGHNA and CDR2 YSLEER. This CDR3 is 17 amino acids long. Here the CDR3 DNA reads TGCGCCAGCAGCCAAGGCGGACTAGCGGGGGGCCGGTACGAGCAGTACTTC. Amino acid sequence: CASSQGGLAGGRYEQYF.

Only a few counts were recorded for this clonotype. The gene calls are TRBV20-1 and TRBJ2-3; a possible D gene is TRBD1 (5 bases). This CDR3 spans 14 amino acids. The V gene lost 1 base and the J gene lost 1 base, with 9 bases spanning the gap. Germline V gives CDR1 DFQATT, CDR2 SNEGSKA (reference sequence). CDR3 nucleotides: TGCAGTGCTAGAGTAGGGGCCCGCACAGATACGCAGTATTTT. This encodes CSARVGARTDTQYF.

This clonotype was recorded once. The chain employs TRBV28 and TRBJ2-3; no reliable D call. This CDR3 has 15 amino acids. Germline-derived CDR1 and CDR2 are MDHEN and SYDVKM. The V end lost 8 bases, the J end lost 2 bases, and 17 bases lay between the germline ends. The CDR3 nucleotides read TGTGCCAGCGGTACCCTCCGAAGCAACACAGATACGCAGTATTTT. It codes for CASGTLRSNTDTQYF.